The text below deals with one T cell receptor (beta chain). Its matching antigen is unknown. This entry belongs to a study of response to subunit inactivated influenza vaccine. General study findings and limits: Authors proposed each seasonal influenza vaccination draws in few new T cells.

One entry per CDR3 protein, called by TCRdb with MiXCR from the RT-PCR reads. The sample includes 650,000 or so distinct CDR3 sequences, 13% to 15% of them seen just once. J was trimmed by 6 bases and V by 0 bases; bases with no gene match: 2. Germline V gene lookup returns CDR1 SGHDN and CDR2 FVKESK. This CDR3 has 14 amino acids. The V and J genes are TRBV14 and TRBJ1-5; 7 bases align to TRBD1. This sequence originates from a man between 50 and 59 years old who received an inactivated influenza vaccine. This material consisted of PBMCs from blood, taken 14 days before vaccination. CDR3 protein: CASSQEQGRQPQHF. In nucleotides, the CDR3 is TGTGCCAGCAGCCAAGAACAGGGGCGTCAGCCCCAGCATTTT.